This entry is about one TCR beta chain. Its matching antigen is unknown. Primers: 60 Vbeta forward and 13 Jbeta reverse. Generated by immunoSEQ multiplex PCR, the TCRdb table keeps only in-frame clones and is missing some. The sample lists 80,000 or so clones, 75% to 85% seen once, with roughly 3.5% in the top ten. The data stem from a study of cytomegalovirus exposure and HLA in healthy donors. The study, taken as a whole, reports: A previous analysis found most TCR beta V segments productive roughly 87% or roughly 30% of the time. Highest at DRB1 and lowest at HLA-C, TCR association rates differed among HLA loci in a later analysis. In vitro assays verified that three CMV-associated chains recognized CMV antigens specifically. Later analysis found that TCR beta chains associated with HLA were more clonally expanded than other, equally common chains.

This CDR3 has 15 amino acids. The V segment lost 4 bases and the J segment 1 base; nucleotides outside the gene matches: 6. CDR1 and CDR2 from the germline V gene are SGHRS and YFSETQ. Sequencing input: PBMCs. This clonotype originated in a man aged 35-49 years in good health and CMV-seronegative. The V and J genes are TRBV5-1 and TRBJ1-1; 8 bases align to TRBD1. CDR3 coding DNA: TGCGCCAGCAGCCTGTGGACAGGGCCGAACACTGAAGCTTTCTTT. Protein sequence: CASSLWTGPNTEAFF.